Included here is one T cell receptor (beta chain) sequence, with context. Its antigen is not yet known. Per-base quality was not reported, and no clone a single base away is much larger than it. CD8 naive samples were CD45RO-negative cells positively selected for CCR7, giving a CD45RA+CCR7+ population that excluded TemRA cells. Healthy HIV-negative adults with no recently reported acute infections or vaccinations were included as donors. All donors were Caucasian adults living in Nashville, Tennessee, USA. Blood was obtained by leukapheresis, after which PBMCs were separated by Ficoll-Histopaque density gradient centrifugation and cryopreserved in liquid nitrogen vapor phase. Purity and quantity of every magnetically sorted T cell population were checked by analytical flow cytometry. Genomic DNA was isolated from each sorted fraction and quantified by UV absorbance on a Nanodrop 2000c. This sample is part of a study of shared clonotypes between healthy human individuals (dated by TCRdb to 2018 to 2020). Background on the whole study: The cohort included a few men and a couple of women between 18 and 49 years of age. Per donor, three plates each were used for CD4 naive and CD4 memory, two for CD8 naive, and one for CD8 memory. To estimate repertoire size and how much clonotypes are shared between individuals, the study performed deep sequencing of blood TCR repertoires from 4 to 6 healthy adults. Different laboratories and diverse techniques were used to prepare libraries and sequence TCR repertoires, to increase sequencing depth and limit assay-specific biases. Each donor's leukapheresis produced roughly between roughly 0.85 and 10 billion PBMCs.

Using the deep immunoSEQ assay, multiplex PCR amplified TCR CDR3 regions from genomic DNA. Genomic DNA extracted from each cell subset was distributed evenly over all wells of several immunoSEQ 96-well plates, and each plate served as one replicate. For sorted subsets, each replicate PCR was loaded with around 220 ng genomic DNA, equivalent to some 27,000 T cell genomes. Purified libraries were measured with a Qubit 3.0 fluorometer, size-checked on a Bioanalyzer 2100, and measured again with the KAPA Library Quantification kit. Every immunoSEQ 96-well plate was sequenced on a dedicated single-read 150-cycle Illumina NextSeq 550 flow cell. Under the source paper's analysis protocol: Because the immunoSEQ output held only junctional sequences and lacked quality scores, the filtering could not match the filtering applied to full-length reads. Sequences were annotated with PyIR, a Python wrapper for IgBLAST v1.9, and V/J genes and CDR3 were assigned using IMGT germline references. Reads were removed for weak V/J assignments (E-value above 1e-6), missing CDR3, stop codons, out-of-frame junctions, or ambiguous translated residues. V3J clonotypes were defined by identical inferred V gene, J gene, and CDR3 amino acid sequence. To compute the percentage overlap between repertoires, the number of shared unique clonotypes was divided by the size of the smaller repertoire. Richness of each repertoire was evaluated using RTK rarefaction, the Chao1 estimator, and Recon v2.1 estimates of unobserved clonotypes. Generation probabilities for all TCRbeta clonotypes obtained by the gDNA method from a handful of donors were computed using OLGA. In its TCRdb copy, this immuneACCESS table keeps in-frame sequences only and misses some clones. Where compared with another copy, unresolved V genes explain less than half of these, and the others have no known cause. V, J and clone size are those of that table, while D and trimming were read from the DNA. This sample has about 2.1 million clones in its table, and 93% of those were observed once. Of the sample, around 1.7% is held by the ten largest clones.

Overall study outcomes, separate from this receptor: Incomplete sequencing was indicated by rarefaction of sorted-subset datasets, despite the large sequencing depth. Pairwise subsampling indicated that sequencing depth was expected to affect the degree of clonotype sharing among donors. Clonotypes shared by all four sorted-subset donors showed higher generation probabilities than non-shared clonotypes. Only blood was sampled, and tissue TCR repertoires likely differ from those in blood. Because the study included only a small number of donors, the genetic and exposure-history diversity represented was limited. Roughly 5% of naive CD4, 3.5% of naive CD8, about 2.5% of memory CD4, and about 0.4% of memory CD8 clonotypes were shared across a few donors. Estimated clonotype richness was generally larger for naive than for memory subsets.

Sequenced input: naive CD8+ T cells from PBMCs. The sample's cell subset or site label, decoded: CD45RA+CCR7+. The sequence came from a man aged 18 to 29 in good health. Some clones in this sample may be carry-over from other donors' samples.

Here the CDR3 is given as CAWTLAGYNRELFF. The DNA sequence follows: TGTGCCTGGACACTAGCGGGGTACAACCGGGAGCTGTTTTTT. The chain uses TRBV30 and TRBJ2-2; 10 central nucleotides agree with TRBD2. The CDR3 numbers 14 residues from cysteine through phenylalanine. Only the CDR3 part of the read is kept: 42 bases, read in frame from the first base. CDR1 and CDR2 (GTSNPN, SVGIG) derive from the germline V gene (reference sequence). For this chain, trimming is 4 bases at the V end and 9 bases at the J end, and the number of junction bases without a gene match is 8.